The entry that follows covers one TCR beta chain sequence. The data are from a study of early T cells in non-severe SARS-CoV-2 infection. Germline lookup yields CDR1 SGHVS and CDR2 FNYEAQ. The CDR3 runs 17 residues. The ends lost 5 bases at V and 7 bases at J; junction bases unmatched: 8. Each single cDNA molecule received a unique molecular identifier. From the 5' RACE reads, TCRdb called clonotypes with MiXCR, one entry per CDR3 protein. The top ten hold 8% to 8.5% of the sample, which has around 84,000 distinct CDR3 sequences, under 11% seen once. The gene calls are TRBV7-6 and TRBJ2-1; 16 bases are a match to TRBD2. This sample comprised whole blood, obtained at baseline. This receptor was identified in an adult who was a healthcare worker with PCR-confirmed SARS-CoV-2 infection or an uninfected control (not recorded which). CDR3 in DNA: TGTGCCAGCAGCCAGGGACTAGCGGGAGGGCCGAGGAATGAGCAGTTCTTC. Encoded protein: CASSQGLAGGPRNEQFF.